The T cell receptor beta chain under discussion was sequenced for a study of quantifying T cell responses using KT2 cells. Study in general: Reverse transcription used primers in the TCR alpha and beta constant regions. The second PCR ran as a qPCR until a predetermined fluorescence threshold was reached.

Each cDNA got a UMI-containing oligo ligated at its 3' end. An equimolar mix of RC1.1 and RC1.2 primed the beta chain across TRBC1 and TRBC2. TCRdb re-derived calls from the UMI-ligation and nested PCR reads in MiXCR, one entry per CDR3 protein. Of about 30,000 distinct CDR3 sequences detected, under 7.5% appear once; the ten largest clones hold approximately 14%. CDR1 DFQATT and CDR2 SNEGSKA come from the germline V gene (reference sequence). V gave up 6 bases and J gave up 2 bases; unmatched junction bases: 8. The CDR3 is 14 amino acids. This clonotype was detected ten times or more. This sequence originates from a human donor. The V gene is TRBV20-1, the J gene TRBJ2-7; 9 nucleotides align to TRBD2. Sequencing was carried out using PBMCs spiked with cells of the T cell clone KT2. The CDR3 is CSARSSGITYEQYF. In DNA, the CDR3 is TGCAGTGCCCGGTCTAGCGGGATCACCTACGAGCAGTACTTC.